This T cell receptor beta chain was retrieved from a study of cytomegalovirus exposure and HLA in healthy donors. Vbeta (60) and Jbeta (13) primers were used in the PCR. Using immunoSEQ multiplex PCR, the repertoire was profiled, and TCRdb retains in-frame clones only, with some absent. Among about 98,000 clones listed, more than 60% were seen once. CDR3 length equals 13 residues. The germline V gene has CDR1 MNHNS and CDR2 SASEGT. V lost 1 base and J lost 7, with 10 bases in between. This clonotype originated in a man between 18 and 29 years old in good health and CMV-seropositive. The chain joins TRBV6-1 to TRBJ1-2; tentative D call: TRBD1 (5 bases). Input material: PBMCs. The CDR3 is CASSEVRRGGYTF. DNA of the CDR3: TGTGCCAGCAGTGAAGTCAGAAGGGGTGGCTACACCTTC.